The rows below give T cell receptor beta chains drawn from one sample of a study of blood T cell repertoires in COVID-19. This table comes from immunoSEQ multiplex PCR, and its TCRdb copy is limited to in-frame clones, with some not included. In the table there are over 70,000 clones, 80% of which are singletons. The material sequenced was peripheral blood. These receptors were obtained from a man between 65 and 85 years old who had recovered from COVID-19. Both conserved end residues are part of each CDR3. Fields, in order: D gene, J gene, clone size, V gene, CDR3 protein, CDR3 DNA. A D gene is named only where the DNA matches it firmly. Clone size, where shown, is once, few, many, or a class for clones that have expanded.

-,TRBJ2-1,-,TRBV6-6,CASSYSVGVVNEQFF,TGTGCCAGCAGTTACTCGGTGGGAGTGGTTAATGAGCAGTTCTTC
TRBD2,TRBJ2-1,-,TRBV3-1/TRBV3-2,CASSQQIAGEDEQFF,TGTGCCAGCAGCCAACAAATAGCGGGAGAGGATGAGCAGTTCTTC
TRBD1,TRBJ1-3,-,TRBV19,CASSAYRDRVGNTIYF,TGTGCCAGTAGTGCTTACCGGGACAGGGTGGGAAACACCATATATTTT
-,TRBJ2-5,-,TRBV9,CASSASGFQETQYF,TGTGCCAGCAGCGCATCGGGGTTCCAAGAGACCCAGTACTTC
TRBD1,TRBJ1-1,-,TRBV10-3,CAIRDATGKNTEAFF,TGTGCCATCAGAGATGCGACAGGGAAGAACACTGAAGCTTTCTTT
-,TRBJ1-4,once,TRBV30,CACWRLNEKLFF,TGTGCCTGCTGGAGGCTAAATGAAAAACTGTTTTTT
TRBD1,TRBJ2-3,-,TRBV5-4,CASSITGTDTDTQYF,TGTGCCAGCAGCATTACCGGGACAGACACAGATACGCAGTATTTT
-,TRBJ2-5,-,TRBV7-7,CASRVGTNSYETQYF,TGTGCCAGCAGAGTTGGGACAAACTCTTATGAGACCCAGTACTTC
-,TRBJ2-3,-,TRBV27,CASSSAGATTDTQYF,TGTGCCAGCAGTTCCGCGGGGGCGACCACAGATACGCAGTATTTT
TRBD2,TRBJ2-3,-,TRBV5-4,CASSPGLAGDGTDTQYF,TGTGCCAGCAGCCCCGGACTAGCGGGTGATGGCACAGATACGCAGTATTTT
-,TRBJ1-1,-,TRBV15,CATSEHMNTEAFF,TGTGCCACCAGCGAGCATATGAACACTGAAGCTTTCTTT
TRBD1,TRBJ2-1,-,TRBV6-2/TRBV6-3,CASSLRDRRYNEQFF,TGTGCCAGCAGCCTCCGGGACAGGAGATACAATGAGCAGTTCTTC
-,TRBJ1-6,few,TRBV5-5,CASRGSRTENSPLHF,TGTGCCAGCAGGGGATCCAGGACAGAGAATTCACCCCTCCACTTT
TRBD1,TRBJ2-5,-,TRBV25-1,CASAPGTGGEETQYF,TGTGCCAGTGCCCCCGGGACAGGGGGCGAAGAGACCCAGTACTTC
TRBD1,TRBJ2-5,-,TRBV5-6,CASSDAGTGETQYF,TGTGCCAGCAGCGACGCCGGGACAGGAGAGACCCAGTACTTC
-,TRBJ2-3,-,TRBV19,CATRNQELHTDTQYF,TGTGCCACCCGCAATCAGGAACTCCACACAGATACGCAGTATTTT
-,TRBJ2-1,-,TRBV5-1,CASRPTSNNEQFF,TGCGCCAGCAGACCAACTAGCAACAATGAGCAGTTCTTC
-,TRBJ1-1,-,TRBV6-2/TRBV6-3,CASSSQSRAAFF,TGTGCCAGCAGCTCACAATCCCGAGCGGCTTTCTTT
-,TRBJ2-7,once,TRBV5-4,CASSLGASTSYEQYF,TGTGCCAGCAGCTTGGGAGCTTCTACCTCCTACGAGCAGTACTTC
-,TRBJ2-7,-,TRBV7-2,CASSLGPGGTEQYF,TGTGCCAGCAGCTTAGGACCGGGCGGGACCGAGCAGTACTTC
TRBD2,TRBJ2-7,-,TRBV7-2,CASSLAPGGRASEQYF,TGTGCCAGCAGCTTAGCCCCGGGCGGGAGGGCAAGCGAGCAGTACTTC
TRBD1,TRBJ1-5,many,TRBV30,CALNRGSNQPQHF,TGTGCCTTAAACAGGGGTAGCAATCAGCCCCAGCATTTT
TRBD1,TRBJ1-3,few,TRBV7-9,CASSPGGDRANTIYF,TGTGCCAGCAGCCCGGGAGGGGACAGGGCAAACACCATATATTTT
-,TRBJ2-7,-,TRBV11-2,CASSLGKLSPGAYEQYF,TGTGCCAGCAGCTTAGGGAAACTTAGCCCGGGTGCCTACGAGCAGTACTTC
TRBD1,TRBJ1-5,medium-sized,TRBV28,CASSYRGGQPQHF,TGTGCCAGCAGTTACAGGGGGGGACAGCCCCAGCATTTT
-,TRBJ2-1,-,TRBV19,CASKEDSSNEQFF,TGTGCCAGTAAGGAGGACTCATCCAATGAGCAGTTCTTC
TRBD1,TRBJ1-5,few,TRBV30,CAWSPRQGRGSNQPQHF,TGTGCCTGGAGTCCGAGACAGGGGAGAGGGAGCAATCAGCCCCAGCATTTT
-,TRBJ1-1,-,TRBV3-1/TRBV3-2,CASSQRTTGTEAFF,TGTGCCAGCAGCCAACGCACCACGGGGACTGAAGCTTTCTTT
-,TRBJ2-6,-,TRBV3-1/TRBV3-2,CASSQANGHSGANVLTF,TGTGCCAGCAGCCAAGCTAACGGTCACTCTGGGGCCAACGTCCTGACTTTC
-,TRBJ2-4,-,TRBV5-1,CASSRWGVIGENIQYF,TGCGCCAGCAGCCGTTGGGGGGTGATTGGCGAAAACATTCAGTACTTC
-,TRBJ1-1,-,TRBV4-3,CASSQVGARTEAFF,TGCGCCAGCAGCCAAGTGGGGGCGCGAACTGAAGCTTTCTTT
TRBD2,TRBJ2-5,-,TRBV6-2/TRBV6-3,CASSRIAGAQETQYF,TGTGCCAGCAGTCGCATAGCGGGGGCTCAAGAGACCCAGTACTTC
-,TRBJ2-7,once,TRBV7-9,CASSPRQDEQYF,TGTGCCAGCAGCCCCCGACAGGACGAGCAGTACTTC
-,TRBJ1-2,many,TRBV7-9,CASSLVRRYGYTF,TGTGCCAGCAGCTTAGTCAGGCGCTATGGCTACACCTTC
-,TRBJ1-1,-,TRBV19,CASSIAVNTEAFF,TGTGCCAGTAGTATAGCAGTGAACACTGAAGCTTTCTTT
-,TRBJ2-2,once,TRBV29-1,CSVGRDPNTGELFF,TGCAGCGTAGGCCGGGATCCGAACACCGGGGAGCTGTTTTTT
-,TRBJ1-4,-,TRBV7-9,CASSFDSSPTNEKLFF,TGTGCCAGCAGCTTTGACAGCTCCCCAACTAATGAAAAACTGTTTTTT
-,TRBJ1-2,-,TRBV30,CAWKGPGRIYGYTF,TGTGCCTGGAAGGGGCCGGGTCGGATTTATGGCTACACCTTC
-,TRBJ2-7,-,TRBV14,CASSRGGATYEQYF,TGTGCCAGCAGCCGAGGCGGAGCGACCTACGAGCAGTACTTC
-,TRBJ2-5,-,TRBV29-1,CSVVRAGNPFQETQYF,TGCAGCGTTGTGAGGGCAGGCAACCCCTTTCAAGAGACCCAGTACTTC
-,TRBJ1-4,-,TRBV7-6,CASSYNPPGQQMNEKLFF,TGTGCCAGCAGCTACAACCCGCCAGGACAGCAGATGAATGAAAAACTGTTTTTT
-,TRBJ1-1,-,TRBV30,CAWTTGTSNTEAFF,TGTGCCTGGACCACGGGAACCTCGAACACTGAAGCTTTCTTT
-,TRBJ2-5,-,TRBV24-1,CATSDRKETQYF,TGTGCCACCAGTGACAGAAAAGAGACCCAGTACTTC
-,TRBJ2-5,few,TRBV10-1,CASSESQVGQETQYF,TGCGCCAGCAGTGAGTCTCAGGTTGGGCAAGAGACCCAGTACTTC
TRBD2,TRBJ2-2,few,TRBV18,CASSLLGLAGSIRNTGELFF,TGTGCCAGCTCACTACTCGGACTAGCGGGGTCTATCCGTAACACCGGGGAGCTGTTTTTT
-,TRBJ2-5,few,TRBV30,CAWSGPRQGRGETQYF,TGTGCCTGGAGTGGACCGCGGCAGGGGCGAGGAGAGACCCAGTACTTC
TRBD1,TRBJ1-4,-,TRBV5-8,CASSWGQATNEKLFF,TGTGCCAGCAGCTGGGGACAGGCAACTAATGAAAAACTGTTTTTT
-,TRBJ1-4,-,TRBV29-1,CSVVSATNEKLFF,TGCAGCGTTGTCAGTGCAACTAATGAAAAACTGTTTTTT
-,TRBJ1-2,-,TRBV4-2,CASSPSGQGASGGYTF,TGTGCCAGCAGCCCAAGCGGGCAGGGCGCGTCGGGTGGCTACACCTTC
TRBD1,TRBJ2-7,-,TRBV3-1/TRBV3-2,CASRGQGSDEQYF,TGTGCCAGCAGGGGACAGGGGTCGGACGAGCAGTACTTC
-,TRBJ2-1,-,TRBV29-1,CSVDSGNEQFF,TGCAGCGTTGACTCCGGGAATGAGCAGTTCTTC
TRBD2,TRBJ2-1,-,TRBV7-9,CASSLVLAGTEQFF,TGTGCCAGCAGCTTAGTCCTAGCGGGGACAGAGCAGTTCTTC
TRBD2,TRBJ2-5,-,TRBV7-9,CASSRTSGGLEETQYF,TGTGCCAGCAGCAGGACTAGCGGGGGGCTGGAAGAGACCCAGTACTTC
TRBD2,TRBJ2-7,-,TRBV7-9,CASSSGGAPNEQYF,TGTGCCAGCAGTAGCGGGGGGGCCCCCAACGAGCAGTACTTC
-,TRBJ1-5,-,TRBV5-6,CASSRGGGDNSNQPQHF,TGTGCCAGCAGCCGGGGAGGGGGAGACAATAGCAATCAGCCCCAGCATTTT